This TCR beta chain is drawn from a study of cytomegalovirus exposure and HLA in healthy donors. This clone was detected once. Vbeta (60) and Jbeta (13) primers were used in the PCR. Generated by immunoSEQ multiplex PCR, the TCRdb table keeps only in-frame clones and is missing some. Of roughly 120,000 clones in the sample, 82% were seen once. Trimming pared 5 bases from V and 1 base from J, leaving 12 bases between. The CDR3 sequence is 14 residues long. Germline-derived CDR1 and CDR2 are SGHRS and YFSETQ. Sequencing was done on a sample of PBMCs. V gene TRBV5-1 combines with J gene TRBJ1-1; unclear D gene. The clonotype originates from a woman aged 18-29 years in good health and CMV-seronegative. CDR3 in amino acids: CASSFTTENTEAFF. CDR3 coding DNA: TGCGCCAGCAGTTTCACGACTGAGAACACTGAAGCTTTCTTT.